This T cell receptor beta chain was observed in a study of blood T cell repertoires in COVID-19. Study overall: In each case, the material was cDNA or gDNA derived from T cells, B-cell-depleted T cells, or PBMCs.

As processed by the authors: How many nucleated cells were present was estimated from reference gene primer amplification. Here immunoSEQ multiplex PCR was the method, and the copy in TCRdb shows in-frame clones only, minus some. The D gene and trimming were derived from the DNA, and the V and J assignments and clone size from that table. The table includes about 270,000 clones, 85% to 90% detected once. CDR3 length: 11 residues. Looked up from germline, CDR1 is SNHLY and CDR2 is FYNNEI. V was pared by 6 bases and J by 3 bases, with 6 bases between. Participants' reported clinical history set cohort assignment.

This receptor was obtained from a woman aged 30 to 39 with acute COVID-19. The V call is TRBV2, the J call TRBJ2-7, with D hard to call. Sequenced: PBMCs or T cells enriched from blood (not recorded which). CDR3: CASSQNYEQYF. The CDR3 DNA is TGTGCCAGCAGCCAGAACTACGAGCAGTACTTC.